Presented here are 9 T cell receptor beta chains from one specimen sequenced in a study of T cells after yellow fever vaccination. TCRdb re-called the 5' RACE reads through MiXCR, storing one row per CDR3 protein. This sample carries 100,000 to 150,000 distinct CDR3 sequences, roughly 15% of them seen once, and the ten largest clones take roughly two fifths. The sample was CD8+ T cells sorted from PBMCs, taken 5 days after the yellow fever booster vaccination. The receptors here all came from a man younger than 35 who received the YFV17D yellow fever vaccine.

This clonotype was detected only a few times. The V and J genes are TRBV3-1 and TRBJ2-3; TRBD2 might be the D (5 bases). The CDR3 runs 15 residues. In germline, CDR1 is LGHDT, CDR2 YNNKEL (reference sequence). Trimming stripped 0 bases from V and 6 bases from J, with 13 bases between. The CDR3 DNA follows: TGTGCCAGCAGCCAAGAATCCCTAGCTGCTGATACGCAGTATTTT. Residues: CASSQESLAADTQYF.

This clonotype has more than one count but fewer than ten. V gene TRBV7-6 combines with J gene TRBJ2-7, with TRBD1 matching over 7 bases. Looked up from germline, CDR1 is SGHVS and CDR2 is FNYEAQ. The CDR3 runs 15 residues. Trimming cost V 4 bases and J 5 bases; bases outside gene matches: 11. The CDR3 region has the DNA TGTGCCAGCAGCTCCGGAGGTCAGGGGGTAAACGAGCAGTACTTC. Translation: CASSSGGQGVNEQYF.

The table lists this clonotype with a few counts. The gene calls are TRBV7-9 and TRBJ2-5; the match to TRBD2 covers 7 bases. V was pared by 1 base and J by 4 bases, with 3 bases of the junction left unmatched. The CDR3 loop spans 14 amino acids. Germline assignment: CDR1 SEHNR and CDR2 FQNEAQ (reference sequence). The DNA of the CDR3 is TGTGCCAGCAGCTTAGTTACGGGGGGAGAGACCCAGTACTTC. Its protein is CASSLVTGGETQYF.

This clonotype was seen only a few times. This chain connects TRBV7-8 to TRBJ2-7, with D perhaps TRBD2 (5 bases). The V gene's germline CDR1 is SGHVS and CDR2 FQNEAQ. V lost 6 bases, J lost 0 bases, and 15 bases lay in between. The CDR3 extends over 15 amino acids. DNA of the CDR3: TGTGCCAGCAGACCAAGCGGCCTAAGCTCCTACGAGCAGTACTTC. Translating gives CASRPSGLSSYEQYF.

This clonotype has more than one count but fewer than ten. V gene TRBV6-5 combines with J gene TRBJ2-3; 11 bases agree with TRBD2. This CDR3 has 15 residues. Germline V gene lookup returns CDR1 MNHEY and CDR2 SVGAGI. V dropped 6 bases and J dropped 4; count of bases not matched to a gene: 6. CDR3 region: CASRALAGGADTQYF. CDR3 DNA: TGTGCCAGCAGGGCCCTAGCGGGGGGTGCAGATACGCAGTATTTT.

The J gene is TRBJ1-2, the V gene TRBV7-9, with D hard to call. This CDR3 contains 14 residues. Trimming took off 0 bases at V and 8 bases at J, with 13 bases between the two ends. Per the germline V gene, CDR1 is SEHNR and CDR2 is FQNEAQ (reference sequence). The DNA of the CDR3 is TGTGCCAGCAGCTTAGCGTTGGGTCACGGGGGCTACACCTTC. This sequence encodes CASSLALGHGGYTF.

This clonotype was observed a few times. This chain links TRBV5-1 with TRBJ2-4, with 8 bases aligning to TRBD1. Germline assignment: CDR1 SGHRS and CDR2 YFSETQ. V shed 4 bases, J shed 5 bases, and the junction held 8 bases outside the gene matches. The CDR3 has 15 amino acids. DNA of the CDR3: TGCGCCAGCAGCCAATCCGGACAGGGTGAAAACATTCAGTACTTC. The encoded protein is CASSQSGQGENIQYF.

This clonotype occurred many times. Here the CDR3 reads CAWSEVGGYTF. In DNA, the CDR3 is TGTGCCTGGAGTGAGGTTGGTGGCTACACCTTC. The chain carries TRBV30 and TRBJ1-2; the D is unclear. V dropped 1 base and J dropped 7 bases, with 7 bases sitting between them. CDR1 and CDR2 from the germline V gene are GTSNPN and SVGIG (reference sequence). The CDR3 runs 11 residues.

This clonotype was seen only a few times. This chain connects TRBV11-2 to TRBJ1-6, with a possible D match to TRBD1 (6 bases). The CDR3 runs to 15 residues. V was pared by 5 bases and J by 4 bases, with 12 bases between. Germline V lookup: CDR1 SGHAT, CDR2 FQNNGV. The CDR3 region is CASSLWTDYNSPLHF. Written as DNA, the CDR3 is TGTGCCAGCAGCCTCTGGACAGATTATAATTCACCCCTCCACTTT.